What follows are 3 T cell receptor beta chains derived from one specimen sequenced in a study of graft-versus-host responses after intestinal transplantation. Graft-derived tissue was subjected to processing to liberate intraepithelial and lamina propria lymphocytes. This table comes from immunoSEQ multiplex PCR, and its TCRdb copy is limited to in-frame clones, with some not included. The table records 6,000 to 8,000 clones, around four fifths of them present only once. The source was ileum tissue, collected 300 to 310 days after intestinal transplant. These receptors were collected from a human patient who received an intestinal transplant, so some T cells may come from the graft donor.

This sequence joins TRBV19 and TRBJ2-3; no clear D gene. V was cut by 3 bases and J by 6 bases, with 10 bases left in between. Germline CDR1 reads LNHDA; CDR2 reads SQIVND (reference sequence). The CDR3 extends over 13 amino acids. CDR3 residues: CASSIVPEDTQYF. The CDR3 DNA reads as TGTGCCAGTAGTATTGTCCCGGAGGATACGCAGTATTTT.

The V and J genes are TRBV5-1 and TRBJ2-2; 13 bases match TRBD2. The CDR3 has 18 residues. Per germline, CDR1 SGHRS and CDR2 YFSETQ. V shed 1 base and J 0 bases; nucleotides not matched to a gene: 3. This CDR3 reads CASSLRGTSGTNTGELFF. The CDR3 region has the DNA TGCGCCAGCAGCTTGCGGGGGACTAGCGGGACGAACACCGGGGAGCTGTTTTTT.

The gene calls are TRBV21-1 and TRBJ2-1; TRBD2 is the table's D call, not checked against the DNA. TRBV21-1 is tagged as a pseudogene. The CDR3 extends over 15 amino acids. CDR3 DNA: TGTGCCAGCAGGAGAGACGGGACTAGCCTATATGAGCAGTTCTTC. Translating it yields CASRRDGTSLYEQFF.